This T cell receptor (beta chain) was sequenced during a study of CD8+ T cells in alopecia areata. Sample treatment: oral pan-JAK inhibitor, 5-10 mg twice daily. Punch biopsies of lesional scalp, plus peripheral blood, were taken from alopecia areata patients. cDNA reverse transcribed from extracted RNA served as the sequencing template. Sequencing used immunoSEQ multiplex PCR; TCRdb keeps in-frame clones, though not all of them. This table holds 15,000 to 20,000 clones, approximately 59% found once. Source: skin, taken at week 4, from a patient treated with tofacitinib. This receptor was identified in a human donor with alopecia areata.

CDR3 nucleotides: TGCGCCAGCAGTCGCCGAGTAGCGGGGTCAGATCTTCCATACAATGAGCAGTTCTTC. Encoded protein: CASSRRVAGSDLPYNEQFF. The genes are TRBV4-1 and TRBJ2-1; TRBD2 aligns across 8 bases. The CDR3 consists of 19 residues. V dropped 6 bases and J dropped 4; count of bases not matched to a gene: 20. Germline loops: CDR1 MGHRA, CDR2 YSYEKL.